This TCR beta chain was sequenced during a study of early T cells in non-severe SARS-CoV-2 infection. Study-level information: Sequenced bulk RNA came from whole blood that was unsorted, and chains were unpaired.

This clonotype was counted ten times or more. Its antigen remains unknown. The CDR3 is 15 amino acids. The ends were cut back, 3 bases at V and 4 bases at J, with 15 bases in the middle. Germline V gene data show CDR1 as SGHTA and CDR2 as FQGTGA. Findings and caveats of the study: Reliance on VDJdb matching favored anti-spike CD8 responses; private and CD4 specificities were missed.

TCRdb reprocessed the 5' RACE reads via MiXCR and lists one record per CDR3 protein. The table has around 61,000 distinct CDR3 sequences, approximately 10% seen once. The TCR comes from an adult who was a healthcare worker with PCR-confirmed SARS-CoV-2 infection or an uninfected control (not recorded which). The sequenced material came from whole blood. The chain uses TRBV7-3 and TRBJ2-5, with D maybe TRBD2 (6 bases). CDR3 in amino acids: CASSLPSLRGETQYF. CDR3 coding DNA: TGTGCCAGCAGCTTGCCCTCGTTGCGGGGAGAGACCCAGTACTTC.